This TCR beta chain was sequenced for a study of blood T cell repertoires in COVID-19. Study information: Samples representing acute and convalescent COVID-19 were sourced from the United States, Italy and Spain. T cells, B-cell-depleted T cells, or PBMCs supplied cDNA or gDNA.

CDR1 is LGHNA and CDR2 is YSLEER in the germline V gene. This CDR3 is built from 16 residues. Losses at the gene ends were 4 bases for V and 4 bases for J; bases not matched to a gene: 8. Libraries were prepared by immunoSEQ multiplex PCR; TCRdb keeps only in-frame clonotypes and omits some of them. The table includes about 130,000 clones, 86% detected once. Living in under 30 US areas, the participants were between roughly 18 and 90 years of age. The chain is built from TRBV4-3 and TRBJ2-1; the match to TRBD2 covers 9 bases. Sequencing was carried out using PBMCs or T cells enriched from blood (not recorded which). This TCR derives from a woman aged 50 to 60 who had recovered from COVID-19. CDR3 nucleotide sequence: TGCGCCAGCAGCCGACAGAGGCGGGGGGGGTACAATGAGCAGTTCTTC. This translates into CASSRQRRGGYNEQFF.